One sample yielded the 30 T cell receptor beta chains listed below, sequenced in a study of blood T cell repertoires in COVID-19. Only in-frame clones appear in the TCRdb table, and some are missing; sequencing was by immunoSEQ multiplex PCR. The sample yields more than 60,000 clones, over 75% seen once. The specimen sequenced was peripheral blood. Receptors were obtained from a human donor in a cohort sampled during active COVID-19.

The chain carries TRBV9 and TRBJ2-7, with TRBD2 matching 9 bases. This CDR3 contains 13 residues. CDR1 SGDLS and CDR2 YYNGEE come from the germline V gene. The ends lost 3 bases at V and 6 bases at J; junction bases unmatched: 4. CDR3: CASSGQLAGEQYF. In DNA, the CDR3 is TGTGCCAGCAGCGGCCAACTAGCGGGCGAGCAGTACTTC.

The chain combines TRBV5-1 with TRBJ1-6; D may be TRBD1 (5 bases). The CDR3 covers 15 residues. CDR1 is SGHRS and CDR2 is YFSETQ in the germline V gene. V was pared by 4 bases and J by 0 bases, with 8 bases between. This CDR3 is CASSIDSSYNSPLHF. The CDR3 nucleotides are TGCGCCAGCAGCATTGACAGCTCCTATAATTCACCCCTCCACTTT.

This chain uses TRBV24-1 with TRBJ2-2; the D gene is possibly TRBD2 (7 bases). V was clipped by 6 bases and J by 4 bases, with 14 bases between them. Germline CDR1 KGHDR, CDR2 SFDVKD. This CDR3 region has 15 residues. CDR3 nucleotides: TGTGCCACCAGTTCGGGGGGCTGGGGCACCGGGGAGCTGTTTTTT. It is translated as CATSSGGWGTGELFF.

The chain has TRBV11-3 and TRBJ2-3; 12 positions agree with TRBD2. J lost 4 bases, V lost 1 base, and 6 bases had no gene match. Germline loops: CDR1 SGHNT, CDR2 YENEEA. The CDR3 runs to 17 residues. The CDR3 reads CASSLGTSGGPADTQYF. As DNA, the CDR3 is TGTGCCAGCAGCTTAGGTACTAGCGGGGGGCCGGCAGATACGCAGTATTTT.

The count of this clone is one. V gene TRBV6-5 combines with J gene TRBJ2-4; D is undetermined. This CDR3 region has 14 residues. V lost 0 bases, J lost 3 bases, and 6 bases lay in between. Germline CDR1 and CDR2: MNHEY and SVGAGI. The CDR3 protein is CASSYSSGKNIQYF. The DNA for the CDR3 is TGTGCCAGCAGTTACTCCTCAGGCAAAAACATTCAGTACTTC.

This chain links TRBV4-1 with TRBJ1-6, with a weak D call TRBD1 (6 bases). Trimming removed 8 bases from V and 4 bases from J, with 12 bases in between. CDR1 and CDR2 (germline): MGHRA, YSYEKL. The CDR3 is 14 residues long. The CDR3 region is CASDPGHYNSPLHF. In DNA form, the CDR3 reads TGCGCCAGCGACCCGGGACATTATAATTCACCCCTCCACTTT.

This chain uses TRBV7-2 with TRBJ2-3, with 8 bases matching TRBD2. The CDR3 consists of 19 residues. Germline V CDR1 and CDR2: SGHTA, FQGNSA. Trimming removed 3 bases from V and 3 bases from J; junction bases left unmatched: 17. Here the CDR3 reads CASSFAGGAGWARTDTQYF. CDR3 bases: TGTGCCAGCAGCTTCGCCGGGGGGGCCGGATGGGCACGGACAGATACGCAGTATTTT.

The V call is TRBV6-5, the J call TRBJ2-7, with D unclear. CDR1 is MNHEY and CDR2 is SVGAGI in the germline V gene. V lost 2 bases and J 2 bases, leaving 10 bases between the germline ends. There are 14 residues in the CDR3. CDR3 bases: TGTGCCAGCAGTTACCTGACACAGCCCTACGAGCAGTACTTC. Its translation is CASSYLTQPYEQYF.

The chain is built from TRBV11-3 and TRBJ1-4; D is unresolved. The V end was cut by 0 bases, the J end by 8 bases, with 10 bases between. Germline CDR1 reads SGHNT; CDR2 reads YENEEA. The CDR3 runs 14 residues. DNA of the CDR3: TGTGCCAGCAGCTTAGATGGGGAGGGCGAAAAACTGTTTTTT. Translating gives CASSLDGEGEKLFF. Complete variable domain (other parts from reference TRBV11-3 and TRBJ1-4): EAGVVQSPRYKIIEKKQPVAFWCNPISGHNTLYWYLQNLGQGPELLIRYENEEAVDDSQLPKDRFSAERLKGVDSTLKIQPAELGDSAVYLCASSLDGEGEKLFFGSGTQLSVL.

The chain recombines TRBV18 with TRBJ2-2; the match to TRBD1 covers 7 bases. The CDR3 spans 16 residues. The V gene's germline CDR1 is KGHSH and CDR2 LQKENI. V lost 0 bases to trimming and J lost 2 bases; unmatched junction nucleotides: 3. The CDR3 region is CASSPPGTVNTGELFF. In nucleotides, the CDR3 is TGTGCCAGCTCACCACCCGGGACAGTAAACACCGGGGAGCTGTTTTTT.

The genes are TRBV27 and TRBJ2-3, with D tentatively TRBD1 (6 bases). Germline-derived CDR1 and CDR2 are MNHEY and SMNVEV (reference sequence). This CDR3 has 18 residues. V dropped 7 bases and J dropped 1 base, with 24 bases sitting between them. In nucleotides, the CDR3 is TGTGCCAGCACCATACTCTCCCCAGGGGCATATCGCACAGATACGCAGTATTTT. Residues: CASTILSPGAYRTDTQYF.

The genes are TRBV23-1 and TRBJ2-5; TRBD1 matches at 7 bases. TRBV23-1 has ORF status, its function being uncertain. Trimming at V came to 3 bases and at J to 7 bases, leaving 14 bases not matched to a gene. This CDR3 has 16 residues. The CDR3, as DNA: TGCGCCAGCAGTCACCGTCGGGACAGTCCCCCAATGACCCAGTACTTC. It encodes CASSHRRDSPPMTQYF.

CDR3 sequence reads: CASSLGTAAGELFF. In DNA form, the CDR3 reads TGTGCCAGCAGCCTTGGGACAGCCGCCGGGGAGCTGTTTTTT. This chain connects TRBV2 to TRBJ2-2; 7 bases align to TRBD1. The CDR3 extends over 14 amino acids. V lost 6 bases and J lost 6; bases outside the gene matches: 7. Germline CDR1 SNHLY, CDR2 FYNNEI.

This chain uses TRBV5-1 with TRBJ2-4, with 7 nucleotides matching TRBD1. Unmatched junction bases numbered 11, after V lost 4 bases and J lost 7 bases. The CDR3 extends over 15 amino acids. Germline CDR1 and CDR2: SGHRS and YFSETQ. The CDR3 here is CASSTRQGRGNIQYF. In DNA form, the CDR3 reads TGCGCCAGCAGCACTCGACAGGGCAGGGGGAACATTCAGTACTTC.

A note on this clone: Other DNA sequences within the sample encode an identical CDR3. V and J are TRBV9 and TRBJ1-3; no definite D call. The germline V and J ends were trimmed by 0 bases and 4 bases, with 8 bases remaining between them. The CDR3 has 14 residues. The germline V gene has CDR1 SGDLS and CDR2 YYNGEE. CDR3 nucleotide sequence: TGTGCCAGCAGCGTAGGAGGGTACGGAAACACCATATATTTT. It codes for CASSVGGYGNTIYF.

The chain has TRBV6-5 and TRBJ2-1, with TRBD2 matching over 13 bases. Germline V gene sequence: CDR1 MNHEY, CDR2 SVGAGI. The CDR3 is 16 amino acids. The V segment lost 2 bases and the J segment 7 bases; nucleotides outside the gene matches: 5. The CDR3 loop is CASSYALAGGRNEQFF. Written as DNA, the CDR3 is TGTGCCAGCAGTTACGCACTAGCGGGGGGGCGGAATGAGCAGTTCTTC.

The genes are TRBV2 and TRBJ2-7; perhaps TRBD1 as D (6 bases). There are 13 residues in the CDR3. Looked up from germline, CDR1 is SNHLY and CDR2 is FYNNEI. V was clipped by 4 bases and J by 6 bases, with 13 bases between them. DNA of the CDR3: TGTGCCAGCAGTGGAAACAGGGCGGCCGAGCAGTACTTC. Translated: CASSGNRAAEQYF.

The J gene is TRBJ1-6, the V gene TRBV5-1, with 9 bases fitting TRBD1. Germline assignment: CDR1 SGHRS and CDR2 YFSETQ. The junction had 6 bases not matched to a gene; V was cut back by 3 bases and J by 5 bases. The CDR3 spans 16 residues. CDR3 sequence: CASSSLTGGNNSPLHF. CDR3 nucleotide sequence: TGCGCCAGCAGCTCCTTGACAGGGGGGAATAATTCACCCCTCCACTTT.

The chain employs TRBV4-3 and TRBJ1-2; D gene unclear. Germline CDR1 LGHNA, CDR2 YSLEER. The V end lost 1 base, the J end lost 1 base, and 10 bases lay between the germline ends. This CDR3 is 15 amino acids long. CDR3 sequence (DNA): TGCGCCAGCAGCCAAGGGGCAGGTTATAACTATGGCTACACCTTC. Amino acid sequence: CASSQGAGYNYGYTF.

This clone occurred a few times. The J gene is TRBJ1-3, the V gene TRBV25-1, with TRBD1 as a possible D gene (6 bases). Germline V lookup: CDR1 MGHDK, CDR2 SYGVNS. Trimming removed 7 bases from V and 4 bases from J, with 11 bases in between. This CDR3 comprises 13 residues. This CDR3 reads CASNGQTGNTIYF. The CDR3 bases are TGTGCCAGCAATGGACAGACCGGAAACACCATATATTTT.

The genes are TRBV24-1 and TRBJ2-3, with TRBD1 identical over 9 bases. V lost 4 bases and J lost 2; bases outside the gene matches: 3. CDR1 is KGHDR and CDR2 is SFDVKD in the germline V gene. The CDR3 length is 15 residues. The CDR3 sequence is CATSEWDRDTDTQYF. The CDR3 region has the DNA TGTGCCACCAGTGAATGGGACAGGGACACAGATACGCAGTATTTT.

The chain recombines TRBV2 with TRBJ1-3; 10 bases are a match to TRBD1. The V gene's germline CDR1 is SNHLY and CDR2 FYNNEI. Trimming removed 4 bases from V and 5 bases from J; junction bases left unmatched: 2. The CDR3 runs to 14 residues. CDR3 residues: CASSGTGGRNTIYF. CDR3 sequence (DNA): TGTGCCAGCAGTGGGACAGGGGGAAGAAACACCATATATTTT.

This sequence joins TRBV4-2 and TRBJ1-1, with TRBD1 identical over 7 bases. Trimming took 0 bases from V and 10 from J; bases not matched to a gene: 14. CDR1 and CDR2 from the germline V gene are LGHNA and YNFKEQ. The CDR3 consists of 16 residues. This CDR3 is CASSQDPGQALGGAFF. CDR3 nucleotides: TGTGCCAGCAGCCAAGATCCCGGACAGGCCTTAGGGGGAGCTTTCTTT.

CDR3 region: CASSDRGKETQYF. CDR3 in DNA: TGTGCCAGTAGCGACAGGGGCAAGGAGACCCAGTACTTC. The genes are TRBV19 and TRBJ2-5, with 8 bases fitting TRBD1. This CDR3 is 13 amino acids long. The junction had 5 bases not matched to a gene; V was cut back by 6 bases and J by 5 bases. Germline V CDR1 and CDR2: LNHDA, SQIVND (reference sequence).

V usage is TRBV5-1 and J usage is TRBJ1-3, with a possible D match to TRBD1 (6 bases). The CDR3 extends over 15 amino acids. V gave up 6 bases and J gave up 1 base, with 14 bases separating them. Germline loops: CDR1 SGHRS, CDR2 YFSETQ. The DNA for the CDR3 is TGCGCCAGCAAGGGGGACACAGGTTCTGGAAACACCATATATTTT. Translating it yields CASKGDTGSGNTIYF. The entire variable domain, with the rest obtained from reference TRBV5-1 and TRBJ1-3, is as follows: KAGVTQTPRYLIKTRGQQVTLSCSPISGHRSVSWYQQTPGQGLQFLFEYFSETQRNKGNFPGRFSGRQFSNSRSEMNVSTLELGDSALYLCASKGDTGSGNTIYFGEGSWLTVV.

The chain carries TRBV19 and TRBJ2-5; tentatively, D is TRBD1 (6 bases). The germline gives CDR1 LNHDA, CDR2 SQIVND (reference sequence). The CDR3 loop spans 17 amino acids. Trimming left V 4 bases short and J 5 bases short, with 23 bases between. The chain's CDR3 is CASSTVRDILRGETQYF. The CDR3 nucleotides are TGTGCCAGTAGTACTGTCCGGGACATCCTAAGGGGTGAGACCCAGTACTTC.

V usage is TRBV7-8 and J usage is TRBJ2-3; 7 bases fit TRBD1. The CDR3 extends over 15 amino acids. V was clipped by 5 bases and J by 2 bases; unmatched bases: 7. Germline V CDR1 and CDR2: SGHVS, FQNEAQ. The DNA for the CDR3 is TGTGCCAGCAGCCCTCGGGACAGTTACACAGATACGCAGTATTTT. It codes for CASSPRDSYTDTQYF.

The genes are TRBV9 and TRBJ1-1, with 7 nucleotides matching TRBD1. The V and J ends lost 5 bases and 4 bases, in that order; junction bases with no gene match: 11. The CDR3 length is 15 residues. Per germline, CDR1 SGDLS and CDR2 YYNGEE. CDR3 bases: TGTGCCAGCAGGGAAGAGACAGGGTCGGGCACTGAAGCTTTCTTT. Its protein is CASREETGSGTEAFF. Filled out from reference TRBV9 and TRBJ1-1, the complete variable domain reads DSGVTQTPKHLITATGQRVTLRCSPRSGDLSVYWYQQSLDQGLQFLIQYYNGEERAKGNILERFSAQQFPDLHSELNLSSLELGDSALYFCASREETGSGTEAFFGQGTRLTVV.

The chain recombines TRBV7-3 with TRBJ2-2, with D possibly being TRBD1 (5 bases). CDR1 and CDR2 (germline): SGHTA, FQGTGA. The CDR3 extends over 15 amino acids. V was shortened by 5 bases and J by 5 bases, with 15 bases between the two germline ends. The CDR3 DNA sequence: TGTGCCAGCAGCCCCTCCAGGGTTGAGACCGGGGAGCTGTTTTTT. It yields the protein CASSPSRVETGELFF.

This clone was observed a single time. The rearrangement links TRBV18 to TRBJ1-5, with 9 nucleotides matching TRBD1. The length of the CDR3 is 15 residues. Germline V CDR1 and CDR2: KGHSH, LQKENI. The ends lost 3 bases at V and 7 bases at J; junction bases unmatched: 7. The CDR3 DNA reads TGTGCCAGCTCACCTGTCACAGGGGGCGGACAGCCCCAGCATTTT. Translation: CASSPVTGGGQPQHF.